The 20 T cell receptor beta chains given below trace back to one sample, sequenced in a study of cytomegalovirus exposure and HLA in healthy donors. The PCR contained 60 Vbeta and 13 Jbeta primers. Sequenced by immunoSEQ multiplex PCR; TCRdb stores in-frame clones only, minus some. The sample table includes some 72,000 clones. The sample consisted of PBMCs. Source of these receptors: a middle-aged man in good health and CMV-seronegative.

The rearrangement links TRBV6-1 to TRBJ2-7, with 7 bases aligning to TRBD1. Germline assignment: CDR1 MNHNS and CDR2 SASEGT. This CDR3 has 14 residues. With 6 bases clipped from V and 3 bases from J, the junction kept 8 bases outside the gene matches. CDR3 in DNA: TGTGCCAGCAGCGAGACAGGGAAACACTACGAGCAGTACTTC. Amino acid sequence: CASSETGKHYEQYF.

V and J are TRBV4-1 and TRBJ2-1, with a possible D match to TRBD1 (6 bases). Germline V CDR1 and CDR2: MGHRA, YSYEKL. The CDR3 covers 18 residues. V was cut by 1 base and J by 8 bases, with 24 bases left in between. CDR3 protein: CASSQVTPILQGEDEQFF. As DNA, the CDR3 is TGCGCCAGCAGCCAAGTTACCCCTATACTACAGGGAGAGGATGAGCAGTTCTTC.

The V gene is TRBV7-2, the J gene TRBJ2-7, with 11 bases matching TRBD2. In germline, CDR1 is SGHTA, CDR2 FQGNSA. CDR3 length: 18 amino acids. V lost 1 base, J lost 0 bases, and 8 bases stayed unmatched. CDR3 nucleotides: TGTGCCAGCAGCTTAGGGACTAGCGGGTTCATAAGCTCCTACGAGCAGTACTTC. It specifies CASSLGTSGFISSYEQYF.

V and J are TRBV5-4 and TRBJ2-1; TRBD2 matches at 8 bases. The CDR3 length is 15 residues. Germline values: CDR1 SGHNT, CDR2 YYREEE (reference sequence). V was clipped by 4 bases and J by 3 bases; unmatched bases: 6. CDR3: CASSATSGVYNEQFF. The CDR3 coding sequence is TGTGCCAGCAGCGCTACTAGCGGAGTCTACAATGAGCAGTTCTTC.

The chain employs TRBV7-6 and TRBJ2-5; D remains ambiguous. Looked up from germline, CDR1 is SGHVS and CDR2 is FNYEAQ. V gave up 1 base and J gave up 5 bases, with 11 bases separating them. The CDR3 consists of 14 residues. CDR3 region: CASSLDLEWETQYF. The DNA of the CDR3 is TGTGCCAGCAGCTTAGATCTAGAATGGGAGACCCAGTACTTC. Complete variable domain (other parts from reference TRBV7-6 and TRBJ2-5): GAGVSQSPRYKVTKRGQDVALRCDPISGHVSLYWYRQALGQGPEFLTYFNYEAQQDKSGLPNDRFSAERPEGSISTLTIQRTEQRDSAMYRCASSLDLEWETQYFGPGTRLLVL.

About this clone: Its ends do not fully match the called genes, so a read error is possible. The chain has TRBV9 and TRBJ2-1; D not certain. This CDR3 has 14 amino acids. CDR1 and CDR2 from the germline V gene are SGDLS and YYNGEE. The CDR3 DNA reads TGTGCCAGCAGCGTAGCAGTCAGTAACAATGAACAGTTCTTC. It is translated as CASSVAVSNNEQFF. Drawing the rest from reference TRBV9 and TRBJ2-1, the complete variable domain is DSGVTQTPKHLITATGQRVTLRCSPRSGDLSVYWYQQSLDQGLQFLIQYYNGEERAKGNILERFSAQQFPDLHSELNLSSLELGDSALYFCASSVAVSNNEQFFGPGTRLTVL.

The chain joins TRBV5-1 to TRBJ1-4; 9 bases agree with TRBD1. CDR1 is SGHRS and CDR2 is YFSETQ in the germline V gene. This CDR3 region has 18 residues. The junction had 9 bases not matched to a gene; V was cut back by 0 bases and J by 3 bases. The CDR3 region has the DNA TGCGCCAGCAGCTTGGCAGTCCCGGGACAGGGCTCTAATGAAAAACTGTTTTTT. Translated: CASSLAVPGQGSNEKLFF.

The rearrangement uses TRBV5-1 and TRBJ2-5; 10 nucleotides agree with TRBD2. Germline assignment: CDR1 SGHRS and CDR2 YFSETQ. The CDR3 sequence is 19 residues long. Trimming removed 3 bases from V and 5 bases from J; junction bases left unmatched: 19. The CDR3 is CASSSYPLAGAWRFETQYF. The CDR3 DNA reads TGCGCCAGCAGCTCCTACCCCCTAGCGGGGGCATGGCGCTTTGAGACCCAGTACTTC.

The chain links TRBV18 to TRBJ2-7; TRBD1 agrees at 8 bases. The CDR3 sequence is 16 residues long. Germline V CDR1 and CDR2: KGHSH, LQKENI. V shed 0 bases, J shed 1 base, and the junction held 5 bases outside the gene matches. CDR3 protein: CASSPPIGQGSYEQYF. The DNA for the CDR3 is TGTGCCAGCTCACCACCTATAGGACAGGGTTCCTACGAGCAGTACTTC.

This chain links TRBV5-1 with TRBJ1-1; maybe TRBD1 (6 bases). Trimming left V 2 bases short and J 11 bases short, with 10 bases between. The CDR3 length is 11 residues. The germline gives CDR1 SGHRS, CDR2 YFSETQ. Here the CDR3 DNA reads TGCGCCAGCAGCTTACAGGGCGCGGCTTTCTTT. Translation gives CASSLQGAAFF.

This chain links TRBV6-6 with TRBJ2-5, with D perhaps TRBD2 (6 bases). Germline V lookup: CDR1 MNHNY, CDR2 SVGAGI (reference sequence). The germline V and J ends were trimmed by 10 bases and 1 base, with 16 bases remaining between them. The CDR3 extends over 14 amino acids. The CDR3 reads CATGRAGPQETQYF. The CDR3 DNA reads TGTGCCACCGGGCGGGCGGGACCCCAAGAGACCCAGTACTTC.

CDR3 bases: TGTGCCAGCAGTTCTCGACTAGCGGGAGTCGGGGAGCAGTACTTC. Its translation: CASSSRLAGVGEQYF. The gene calls are TRBV2 and TRBJ2-5, with 12 nucleotides matching TRBD2. Germline-derived CDR1 and CDR2 are SNHLY and FYNNEI. V trimming: 5 bases; J trimming: 11 bases; junction bases outside the gene matches: 12. The CDR3 length is 15 residues.

The genes are TRBV12-2 and TRBJ1-3; the tabulated D call, TRBD1, remains unverified against the DNA. TRBV12-2 is a listed pseudogene. This CDR3 has 17 amino acids. Here the CDR3 DNA reads TGTGCAAGTCGCTTCATGCGGATCACAGGCTCTGGAAACACCATATATTTT. Protein: CASRFMRITGSGNTIYF.

This CDR3 reads CASSLLQGATGYTF. The CDR3 DNA is TGTGCCAGCAGTTTACTCCAGGGGGCCACTGGCTACACCTTC. This chain connects TRBV27 to TRBJ1-2; TRBD1 matches 8 bases. This CDR3 spans 14 amino acids. Trimming took 2 bases from V and 7 from J; bases not matched to a gene: 6. Germline V CDR1 and CDR2: MNHEY, SMNVEV (reference sequence).

V usage is TRBV11-3 and J usage is TRBJ2-3; 10 bases map to TRBD2. Trimming took 4 bases from V and 5 from J; bases not matched to a gene: 9. Germline loops: CDR1 SGHNT, CDR2 YENEEA. The CDR3 is 16 residues long. The CDR3 loop reads CASSWRAGGFGDTQYF. In nucleotides, the CDR3 is TGTGCCAGCAGCTGGCGAGCGGGAGGGTTTGGAGATACGCAGTATTTT. Looking up the rest from reference TRBV11-3 and TRBJ2-3 gives the full variable domain: EAGVVQSPRYKIIEKKQPVAFWCNPISGHNTLYWYLQNLGQGPELLIRYENEEAVDDSQLPKDRFSAERLKGVDSTLKIQPAELGDSAVYLCASSWRAGGFGDTQYFGPGTRLTVL.

This chain's CDR3 is CASSGHRNTEAFF. The CDR3 nucleotides read TGTGCCAGCAGTGGACATAGGAACACTGAAGCTTTCTTT. The V gene is TRBV27, the J gene TRBJ1-1, with D tentatively TRBD1 (5 bases). Trimming pared 5 bases from V and 1 base from J, leaving 8 bases between. CDR1 and CDR2 (germline): MNHEY, SMNVEV (reference sequence). The CDR3 has 13 amino acids.

The chain employs TRBV7-2 and TRBJ2-5; TRBD2 is a possible D gene (7 bases). V lost 3 bases to trimming and J lost 6 bases, with 11 bases between them. The CDR3 length is 13 residues. The germline gives CDR1 SGHTA, CDR2 FQGNSA. The CDR3 loop is CASSLGGAKTQYF. As DNA, the CDR3 is TGTGCCAGCAGCTTGGGGGGGGCGAAGACCCAGTACTTC. The complete variable domain, with remaining parts taken from reference TRBV7-2 and TRBJ2-5, reads GAGVSQSPSNKVTEKGKDVELRCDPISGHTALYWYRQSLGQGLEFLIYFQGNSAPDKSGLPSDRFSAERTGGSVSTLTIQRTQQEDSAVYLCASSLGGAKTQYFGPGTRLLVL.

This rearrangement joins TRBV11-3 to TRBJ1-1; no definite D call. The CDR3 extends over 13 amino acids. Germline V gives CDR1 SGHNT, CDR2 YENEEA. V was clipped by 5 bases and J by 0 bases, with 7 bases between them. Here the CDR3 reads CASSPSMNTEAFF. The CDR3 coding sequence is TGTGCCAGCAGCCCCAGTATGAACACTGAAGCTTTCTTT.

As regards this clone: One junction end disagrees with the germline gene, perhaps due to a read error. V and J are TRBV14 and TRBJ2-3; maybe TRBD2 (5 bases). In germline, CDR1 is SGHDN, CDR2 FVKESK. CDR3 length: 12 residues. The CDR3 bases are TGTGCCAGCAGCCAAGATCGAGCCCCGAGGGATTTT. Translated, it gives CASSQDRAPRDF. The full variable domain, completed using reference TRBV14 and TRBJ2-3, is EAGVTQFPSHSVIEKGQTVTLRCDPISGHDNLYWYRRVMGKEIKFLLHFVKESKQDESGMPNNRFLAERTGGTYSTLKVQPAELEDSGVYFCASSQDRAPRDFGPGTRLTVL.

CDR3 in DNA: TGTGCCAGCAGCTCGCCGCTGACAGGGAACGCTTTCTTT. Encoded protein: CASSSPLTGNAFF. This rearrangement joins TRBV7-9 to TRBJ1-1; 7 bases agree with TRBD1. Germline lookup yields CDR1 SEHNR and CDR2 FQNEAQ (reference sequence). This CDR3 comprises 13 residues. Unmatched junction bases numbered 10, after V lost 4 bases and J lost 11 bases.